This T cell receptor beta chain was sequenced in a study of cytomegalovirus exposure and HLA in healthy donors. Germline V gene lookup returns CDR1 MNHEY and CDR2 SMNVEV (reference sequence). The CDR3 has 17 amino acids. V dropped 5 bases and J dropped 1; count of bases not matched to a gene: 12. 60 Vbeta and 13 Jbeta primers were used in PCR. Using immunoSEQ multiplex PCR, the repertoire was profiled, and TCRdb retains in-frame clones only, with some absent. The sample carries 150,000 to 200,000 clones, over 75% recorded once. The sample comprised PBMCs. The rearrangement joins TRBV27 to TRBJ2-3; 7 bases agree with TRBD1. The TCR comes from a male donor in good health and CMV-seronegative. CDR3: CASSKLVQGLGTDTQYF. The CDR3 nucleotides are TGTGCCAGCAGTAAACTAGTACAGGGGCTGGGCACAGATACGCAGTATTTT.